The present T cell receptor beta chain was sequenced within a study of cytomegalovirus exposure and HLA in healthy donors. The PCR had 60 Vbeta and 13 Jbeta primers. The protocol was immunoSEQ multiplex PCR, while the TCRdb copy is restricted to in-frame clones and leaves out a portion. The sample has 200,000 or so clones, approximately 80% seen once. Although they were nominally healthy when sampled, donors likely had unrecorded immune exposures. Study outcomes and limitations: Equally common other TCR beta chains were less clonally expanded than HLA-associated ones, a later analysis found.

As concerns this clone: Its specificity is not known.

Input material: PBMCs. The source of this sequence is a boy aged 2-15 years in good health and CMV-seronegative.

This chain's CDR3 is CASRGWSGSNYEQYF. CDR3 in DNA: TGTGCCAGCCGGGGCTGGAGCGGGAGTAATTACGAGCAGTACTTC. The chain employs TRBV6-1 and TRBJ2-7, with TRBD2 matching over 8 bases. Germline trimming cut 8 bases from V and 4 bases from J; bases unmatched to any gene: 13. The CDR3 contains 15 residues. Germline V lookup: CDR1 MNHNS, CDR2 SASEGT.